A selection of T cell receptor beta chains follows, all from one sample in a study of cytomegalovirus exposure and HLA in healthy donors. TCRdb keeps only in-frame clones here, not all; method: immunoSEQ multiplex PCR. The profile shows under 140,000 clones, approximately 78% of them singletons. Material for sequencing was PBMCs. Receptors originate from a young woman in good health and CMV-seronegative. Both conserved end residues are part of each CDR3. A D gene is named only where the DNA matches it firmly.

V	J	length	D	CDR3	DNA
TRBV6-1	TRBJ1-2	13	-	CASSETGLDGYTF	TGTGCCAGCAGTGAGACAGGCTTAGATGGCTACACCTTC
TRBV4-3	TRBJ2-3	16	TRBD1	CASSQRTGDLTDTQYF	TGCGCCAGCAGCCAACGGACAGGGGACCTCACAGATACGCAGTATTTT
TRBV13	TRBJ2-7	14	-	CASSYRRGGYEQYF	TGTGCCAGCAGTTATCGCAGGGGAGGGTACGAGCAGTACTTC
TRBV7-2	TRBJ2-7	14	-	CASSPDGISYEQYF	TGTGCCAGCAGCCCGGACGGGATCTCCTACGAGCAGTACTTC
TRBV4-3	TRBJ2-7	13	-	CASSKVGGTEQYF	TGCGCCAGCAGCAAAGTTGGAGGGACCGAGCAGTACTTC
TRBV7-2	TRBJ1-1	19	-	CASSSLPGTSGRGDTEAFF	TGTGCCAGCAGCTCCCTGCCCGGTACCAGCGGTCGGGGGGACACTGAAGCTTTCTTT
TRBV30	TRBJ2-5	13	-	CAWTGRVGETQYF	TGTGCCTGGACGGGCAGGGTGGGAGAGACCCAGTACTTC
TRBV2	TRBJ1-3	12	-	CASAVSGNTIYF	TGTGCCAGCGCGGTTTCTGGAAACACCATATATTTT
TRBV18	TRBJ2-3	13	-	CASSPRATDTQYF	TGTGCCAGCTCCCCCAGGGCTACAGATACGCAGTATTTT
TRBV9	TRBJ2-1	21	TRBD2	CASSDQSAGLAGGLGYNEQFF	TGTGCCAGCAGCGACCAGTCTGCGGGACTAGCGGGGGGGCTCGGCTACAATGAGCAGTTCTTC